This TCR beta chain was captured in a study of blood T cell repertoires in COVID-19. As for the study in general: Italy, Spain and the United States were the sources of the convalescent and acute COVID-19 samples. PBMCs, B-cell-depleted T cells, or T cells provided the cDNA or gDNA that made up the material.

Clones were sequenced by immunoSEQ multiplex PCR, and TCRdb holds only the in-frame ones, with some missing. This repertoire shows 150,000 or so clones, 90% found once; its top ten account for approximately 0.48%. Germline V lookup: CDR1 MNHEY, CDR2 SVGAGI. The CDR3 is made up of 11 amino acids. Trimming stripped 10 bases from V and 7 bases from J, with 13 bases between. The J gene is TRBJ1-2, the V gene TRBV6-5; D unresolved. The TCR sequence derives from a man between 50 and 59 years old with acute or convalescent COVID-19. The material sequenced was peripheral blood. This chain's CDR3 is CATSTNGGYTF. DNA of the CDR3: TGTGCCACCAGCACGAACGGTGGCTACACCTTC.